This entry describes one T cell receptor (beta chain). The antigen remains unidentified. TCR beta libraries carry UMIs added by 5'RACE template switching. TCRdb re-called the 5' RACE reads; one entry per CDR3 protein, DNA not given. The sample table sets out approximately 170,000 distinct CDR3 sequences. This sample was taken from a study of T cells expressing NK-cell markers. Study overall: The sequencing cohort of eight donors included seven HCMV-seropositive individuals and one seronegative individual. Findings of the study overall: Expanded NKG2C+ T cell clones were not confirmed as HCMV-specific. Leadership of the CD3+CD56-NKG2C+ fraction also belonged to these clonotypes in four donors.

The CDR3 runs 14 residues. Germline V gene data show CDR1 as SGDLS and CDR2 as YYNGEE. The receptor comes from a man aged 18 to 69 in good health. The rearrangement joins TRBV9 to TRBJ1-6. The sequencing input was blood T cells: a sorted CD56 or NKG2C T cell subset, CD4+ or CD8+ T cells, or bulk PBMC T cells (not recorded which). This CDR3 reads CASSPYLGNSPLHF.